Listed here are 9 T cell receptor beta chains from one sample, sequenced in a study of response to subunit inactivated influenza vaccine. TCRdb passed the RT-PCR reads through MiXCR, listing each CDR3 protein once. Of about 190,000 distinct CDR3 sequences detected, over 13% appear once; the ten largest clones hold about a quarter. The sequencing here drew on CD8+ T cells sorted from PBMCs, taken less than 6 days after vaccination. These receptors were taken from a man aged 50-60 years who received an inactivated influenza vaccine.

The chain carries TRBV6-2 or TRBV6-3 and TRBJ2-2; the match to TRBD2 covers 9 bases. Germline V gene data show CDR1 as MNHEY and CDR2 as SVGEGT. This CDR3 is 15 amino acids long. V was clipped by 5 bases and J by 10 bases; unmatched bases: 11. The CDR3 bases are TGTGCCAGCAGTCCGACTAGCGGTGATTACGTGGAGCTGTTTTTT. Protein sequence: CASSPTSGDYVELFF.

This clonotype was observed a few times. The chain couples TRBV6-1 to TRBJ2-7; D ambiguous. The CDR3 spans 16 residues. Trimming took 7 bases from V and 2 from J, leaving 21 bases between them. The germline CDR1 and CDR2 sequences are MNHNS and SASEGT. The CDR3 coding sequence is TGTGCCAGCACCCTCGGTGTGGCTGAGCCCACCTACGAGCAGTACTTC. It encodes CASTLGVAEPTYEQYF.

V usage is TRBV4-3 and J usage is TRBJ1-2; TRBD1 is a possible D gene (5 bases). The germline V and J ends were trimmed by 5 bases and 2 bases, with 9 bases remaining between them. The CDR3 totals 13 residues. Germline values: CDR1 LGHNA, CDR2 YSLEER. The CDR3 DNA reads as TGCGCCAGCAGCTCAGGGACCAACTATGGCTACACCTTC. Its translation is CASSSGTNYGYTF.

The rearrangement joins TRBV4-3 to TRBJ2-7, with D unclear. V was trimmed by 0 bases and J by 3 bases, leaving 9 bases between them. This CDR3 region has 14 residues. The V gene's germline CDR1 is LGHNA and CDR2 YSLEER. This CDR3 reads CASSQDSLGYEQYF. The CDR3 coding sequence is TGCGCCAGCAGCCAAGATTCCTTGGGCTACGAGCAGTACTTC.

V and J are TRBV5-1 and TRBJ2-1; D might be TRBD2 (5 bases). V was trimmed by 2 bases and J by 2 bases, leaving 20 bases between them. The germline CDR1 and CDR2 sequences are SGHRS and YFSETQ. The CDR3 contains 18 residues. The CDR3: CASSFPRTPSLTYNEQFF. CDR3 nucleotides: TGCGCCAGCAGCTTCCCTCGAACACCTAGCCTCACCTACAATGAGCAGTTCTTC.

This clonotype was observed a few times. The gene calls are TRBV6-5 and TRBJ2-3; 11 bases agree with TRBD2. The CDR3 sequence is 18 residues long. V dropped 4 bases and J dropped 2; count of bases not matched to a gene: 11. CDR1 and CDR2 from the germline V gene are MNHEY and SVGAGI. As DNA, the CDR3 is TGTGCCAGCAGTTTCTCTACGGGACTAGCGGATATCACAGATACGCAGTATTTT. It encodes CASSFSTGLADITDTQYF.

The chain employs TRBV12-3 or TRBV12-4 and TRBJ2-7; a possible D gene is TRBD2 (6 bases). The V end was cut by 6 bases, the J end by 2 bases, with 14 bases between. The CDR3 sequence is 14 residues long. The CDR3 region is CASRNWTGAYEQYF. Here the CDR3 DNA reads TGTGCCAGCAGGAACTGGACGGGGGCCTACGAGCAGTACTTC.

The J gene is TRBJ1-1, the V gene TRBV6-5; D remains ambiguous. V was cut by 0 bases and J by 5 bases, with 7 bases left in between. CDR3 length: 13 amino acids. CDR1 is MNHEY and CDR2 is SVGAGI in the germline V gene. CDR3 sequence (DNA): TGTGCCAGCAGTTACTCGGAGGTGACTGAAGCTTTCTTT. This codes for CASSYSEVTEAFF.

The V call is TRBV12-3 or TRBV12-4, the J call TRBJ2-5, with 7 bases fitting TRBD1. V dropped 8 bases and J dropped 3; count of bases not matched to a gene: 6. This CDR3 is 13 amino acids long. In nucleotides, the CDR3 is TGTGCCAGCTGGGACAGTAATAAAGAGACCCAGTACTTC. Its protein is CASWDSNKETQYF.